This T cell receptor beta chain comes out of a study of T cell clonality in common variable immunodeficiency. Generated by immunoSEQ multiplex PCR, the TCRdb table keeps only in-frame clones and is missing some. The table records approximately 45,000 clones without singletons, the ten largest covering less than 2.5%. The table lists this clone with many counts. The read comes to an end 3 residues before the CDR3 does, leaving the germline J gene to fill in the end. Germline CDR1 is SGHTA and CDR2 is FQGTGA. The CDR3 totals 14 residues. V shed 5 bases and J shed 5 bases, with 15 bases lying between them.

V usage is TRBV7-3 and J usage is TRBJ1-2; possible D gene TRBD1, 5 bases. This clonotype was sampled from a person between 18 and 75 years old in good health. The sequenced sample was peripheral blood mononuclear cells. Partial CDR3 DNA: TGTGCCAGCAGCCTCTTAGGCCCAGGGTATGGC. Its translation is CASSLLGPGYG. The complete CDR3 reads CASSLLGPGYGYTF.